These 5 T cell receptor beta chains originate from one sample sequenced in a study of control samples from healthy donors and cancer patients. Generated by immunoSEQ multiplex PCR, the TCRdb table keeps only in-frame clones and is missing some. This table holds approximately 41,000 clones, 94% found once. What was sequenced was blood. The receptor set was obtained from a man in his 60s in good health.

Relative to its sample, this clone is medium-sized. This chain uses TRBV6-1 with TRBJ2-7; D is possibly TRBD2 (5 bases). CDR3 size: 14 residues. The V end was cut by 3 bases, the J end by 0 bases, with 9 bases between. CDR1 and CDR2 (germline): MNHNS, SASEGT. DNA of the CDR3: TGTGCCAGCAGTGACGGGGAAAGCTCCTACGAGCAGTACTTC. Translated, it gives CASSDGESSYEQYF.

The rearrangement uses TRBV5-6 and TRBJ1-2; 9 bases fit TRBD1. Germline loops: CDR1 SGHDT, CDR2 YYEEEE. The CDR3 length is 14 residues. J gave up 5 bases and V 4 bases, and 6 bases lay outside the gene matches. CDR3 loop: CASSGRDRVYGYTF. The DNA of the CDR3 is TGTGCCAGCAGCGGACGGGACAGGGTTTATGGCTACACCTTC. The variable domain in full, completed from reference TRBV5-6 and TRBJ1-2, reads DAGVTQSPTHLIKTRGQQVTLRCSPKSGHDTVSWYQQALGQGPQFIFQYYEEEERQRGNFPDRFSGHQFPNYSSELNVNALLLGDSALYLCASSGRDRVYGYTFGSGTRLTVV.

The CDR3 sequence: CASSRHGPGQGVYEQYF. Here the CDR3 DNA reads TGTGCCAGCAGCCGCCACGGTCCGGGACAGGGAGTCTACGAGCAGTACTTC. The chain carries TRBV5-5 and TRBJ2-7, with 9 positions matching TRBD1. V gave up 4 bases and J gave up 3 bases; unmatched junction bases: 14. Germline V gene sequence: CDR1 SGHKS, CDR2 YYEKEE (reference sequence). The CDR3 consists of 17 residues.

This sequence joins TRBV6-1 and TRBJ2-7, with D perhaps matching TRBD1 (6 bases). Germline values: CDR1 MNHNS, CDR2 SASEGT. Trimming cost V 2 bases and J 2 bases, with 16 bases left between them. The CDR3 loop spans 16 amino acids. CDR3 in DNA: TGTGCCAGCAGTGAAATCTTACAGGGAGTCGCCTACGAGCAGTACTTC. Protein: CASSEILQGVAYEQYF.

This clone was seen a single time. This CDR3 reads CAGRPGQATQYF. The CDR3 DNA reads as TGTGCCGGCCGACCGGGACAGGCAACGCAGTATTTT. The chain couples TRBV2 to TRBJ2-3; 8 nucleotides match TRBD1. The J segment lost 9 bases and the V segment lost 11 bases, leaving 10 bases of the junction unmatched. Germline V CDR1 and CDR2: SNHLY, FYNNEI. The CDR3 is 12 amino acids.